This T cell receptor beta chain was obtained from a study of T cells after yellow fever vaccination. About the research overall: The SMART-Seq v4 Ultra Low Input method served to prepare the low-cell-number fractions.

A few counts support this clonotype. The V gene lost 1 base and the J gene lost 2 bases, with 11 bases spanning the gap. CDR3 size: 15 residues. Germline CDR1 and CDR2: MGHRA and YSYEKL. A 5'RACE template-switching step, the method used to make TCR cDNA, added a universal primer site and UMIs. MiXCR, applied by TCRdb to the 5' RACE reads, yields one record per CDR3 protein. The profile shows 150,000 to 200,000 distinct CDR3 sequences, roughly 6.2% of them singletons. J is TRBJ1-2 and V is TRBV4-1; D may be TRBD1 (5 bases). Specimen: CD4+ T cells sorted from PBMCs, collected on the day of the first yellow fever vaccination. This clonotype was sampled from a man aged 18 to 30 who received the YFV17D yellow fever vaccine. CDR3 coding DNA: TGCGCCAGCAGCCAAGTGGGGCCCAAGAACTATGGCTACACCTTC. Translating it yields CASSQVGPKNYGYTF.